A single sample is the source of the 21 T cell receptor beta chains below, sequenced in a study of a mutant IDH1 vaccine in newly diagnosed glioma. These receptors have no known antigen. Time point specified: week 47, end of study. The content of each vaccine dose was 300 ug of mutant IDH1 20-mer peptide, and topical imiquimod accompanied it. The method was immunoSEQ multiplex PCR; TCRdb's version includes in-frame clones alone and lacks a portion of them. The profile shows tens of thousands of clones, 75% to 85% of them singletons. This specimen was PBMCs, taken from a glioma patient whose treatment included an IDH1 peptide vaccine. These receptors came from a man in his forties with glioma.

This clone was recorded a few times. The chain carries TRBV19 and TRBJ1-2, with unresolved D. V lost 1 base and J 0 bases, leaving 9 bases between the germline ends. Germline CDR1 is LNHDA and CDR2 is SQIVND (reference sequence). The CDR3 is 15 amino acids. In DNA form, the CDR3 reads TGTGCCAGTAGTATAGGTACGACACCTAACTATGGCTACACCTTC. Translation: CASSIGTTPNYGYTF.

The chain combines TRBV9 with TRBJ2-7; TRBD2 aligns across 11 bases. Germline V gives CDR1 SGDLS, CDR2 YYNGEE. The CDR3 spans 16 residues. The junction had 6 bases not matched to a gene; V was cut back by 0 bases and J by 4 bases. The CDR3, as DNA: TGTGCCAGCAGCGTAGGAGTAGCGGGGGGGCCGTACGAGCAGTACTTC. Its translation is CASSVGVAGGPYEQYF.

This clone was picked up a small number of times. The chain joins TRBV5-4 to TRBJ1-1; no clear D gene. Germline V gene lookup returns CDR1 SGHNT and CDR2 YYREEE (reference sequence). The CDR3 has 14 residues. The V end lost 5 bases, the J end lost 5 bases, and 16 bases lay between the germline ends. The CDR3 sequence is CASRRQDGVTEAFF. The CDR3 bases are TGTGCCAGCAGGCGCCAGGACGGCGTAACTGAAGCTTTCTTT.

The rearrangement links TRBV7-2 to TRBJ2-3, with a weak D call TRBD2 (6 bases). The CDR3 sequence is 16 residues long. Germline values: CDR1 SGHTA, CDR2 FQGNSA. Between the trimmed V and J ends, which lost 1 base and 3 bases, there was a span of 14 bases. The CDR3 bases are TGTGCCAGCAGCTTAGGTCTTGTCGGGAGAACAGATACGCAGTATTTT. As protein: CASSLGLVGRTDTQYF.

This clone was seen once. V gene TRBV10-1 combines with J gene TRBJ2-2; the D gene is possibly TRBD2 (6 bases). Deletions cut 8 bases from V and 4 bases from J, with 8 bases between. Germline values: CDR1 WNHNN, CDR2 SYGVQD (reference sequence). This CDR3 spans 12 amino acids. CDR3 protein: CASGGTTGELFF. In DNA form, the CDR3 reads TGCGCCAGCGGGGGGACCACCGGGGAGCTGTTTTTT.

This clone was counted only a few times. The chain uses TRBV2 and TRBJ2-7; D is perhaps TRBD2 (6 bases). This CDR3 has 12 residues. The germline gives CDR1 SNHLY, CDR2 FYNNEI. V lost 2 bases and J 6 bases, leaving 8 bases between the germline ends. The DNA of the CDR3 is TGTGCCAGCAGTGAAAGGAGGGTCGAGCAGTACTTC. It yields the protein CASSERRVEQYF.

J is TRBJ2-1 and V is TRBV5-4, with D perhaps assigned TRBD1 or TRBD2 (6 bases each). The CDR3 is 16 amino acids. Trimming removed 4 bases from V and 8 bases from J, with 22 bases in between. The germline gives CDR1 SGHNT, CDR2 YYREEE (reference sequence). The CDR3: CASSPGAFRGPHEQFF. The CDR3 bases are TGTGCCAGCAGCCCTGGTGCGTTCCGGGGGCCCCATGAGCAGTTCTTC.

This rearrangement joins TRBV13 to TRBJ1-6; TRBD1 might be the D (5 bases). V dropped 0 bases and J dropped 0 bases, with 9 bases sitting between them. The CDR3 has 17 residues. Germline lookup yields CDR1 PRHDT and CDR2 FYEKMQ (reference sequence). CDR3 amino acids: CASSLGGRASYNSPLHF. The CDR3 DNA reads as TGTGCCAGCAGCTTAGGTGGCAGGGCCTCCTATAATTCACCCCTCCACTTT.

This clone was recorded only once. CDR3: CATSRAGLQETQYF. CDR3 coding DNA: TGTGCCACCAGCAGAGCGGGACTCCAAGAGACCCAGTACTTC. This sequence joins TRBV15 and TRBJ2-5, with D perhaps matching TRBD2 (6 bases). Germline V lookup: CDR1 LNHNV, CDR2 YYDKDF (reference sequence). This CDR3 has 14 residues. V dropped 1 base and J dropped 1 base, with 7 bases sitting between them.

V gene TRBV10-3 combines with J gene TRBJ1-5; D is perhaps TRBD1 (5 bases). Trimming cost V 6 bases and J 1 base, with 13 bases left between them. Germline V gene lookup returns CDR1 ENHRY and CDR2 SYGVKD. The CDR3 totals 15 residues. The CDR3 DNA is TGTGCCATCAGGGGACGCCTCGGGAGCAATCAGCCCCAGCATTTT. It specifies CAIRGRLGSNQPQHF.

CDR3 DNA: TGTGCCAGCAGCTCCACGACTAGCGGGAGAATGAACGGGGAGCTGTTTTTT. Translating it yields CASSSTTSGRMNGELFF. This sequence joins TRBV13 and TRBJ2-2; 12 bases fit TRBD2. This CDR3 comprises 17 residues. Trimming took 4 bases from V and 7 from J; bases not matched to a gene: 10. In germline, CDR1 is PRHDT, CDR2 FYEKMQ (reference sequence). The whole variable domain, remainder taken from reference TRBV13 and TRBJ2-2, is AAGVIQSPRHLIKEKRETATLKCYPIPRHDTVYWYQQGPGQDPQFLISFYEKMQSDKGSIPDRFSAQQFSDYHSELNMSSLELGDSALYFCASSSTTSGRMNGELFFGEGSRLTVL.

The J gene is TRBJ1-3, the V gene TRBV25-1; no reliable D call. Trimming took off 5 bases at V and 3 bases at J, with 8 bases between the two ends. Germline CDR1 and CDR2: MGHDK and SYGVNS. This CDR3 contains 13 residues. DNA of the CDR3: TGTGCCAGCAGTCTAAGGGTTGGAAACACCATATATTTT. Its translation is CASSLRVGNTIYF. The full variable domain, its missing parts supplied by reference TRBV25-1 and TRBJ1-3, is EADIYQTPRYLVIGTGKKITLECSQTMGHDKMYWYQQDPGMELHLIHYSYGVNSTEKGDLSSESTVSRIRTEHFPLTLESARPSHTSQYLCASSLRVGNTIYFGEGSWLTVV.

The rearrangement uses TRBV6-1 and TRBJ2-1, with 7 bases that match TRBD2. With 4 bases clipped from V and 2 bases from J, the junction kept 2 bases outside the gene matches. Germline lookup yields CDR1 MNHNS and CDR2 SASEGT. The CDR3 spans 14 residues. CDR3 region: CASSVGTTYNEQFF. The CDR3, as DNA: TGTGCCAGCAGTGTCGGGACTACCTACAATGAGCAGTTCTTC.

The chain combines TRBV7-9 with TRBJ1-2; D is perhaps TRBD1 (6 bases). V gave up 7 bases and J gave up 2 bases, with 8 bases separating them. CDR3 length: 12 amino acids. Germline V CDR1 and CDR2: SEHNR, FQNEAQ (reference sequence). CDR3 in amino acids: CASKGENYGYTF. The DNA of the CDR3 is TGTGCCAGCAAGGGGGAGAACTATGGCTACACCTTC.

The genes are TRBV28 and TRBJ2-7; 9 nucleotides align to TRBD2. The CDR3 totals 14 residues. Germline assignment: CDR1 MDHEN and CDR2 SYDVKM. Trimming cost V 6 bases and J 5 bases; bases outside gene matches: 8. CDR3 residues: CASSFSGRTHEQYF. CDR3 DNA: TGTGCCAGCAGCTTTAGCGGGAGAACCCACGAGCAGTACTTC.

V usage is TRBV18 and J usage is TRBJ1-1; D perhaps matches TRBD1 (5 bases). The V end was cut by 4 bases, the J end by 1 base, with 22 bases between. This CDR3 spans 18 amino acids. Germline-derived CDR1 and CDR2 are KGHSH and LQKENI. The CDR3 DNA follows: TGTGCCAGCTCACTCACTCCAACGGGGCGGGGGAAGAACACTGAAGCTTTCTTT. Residues: CASSLTPTGRGKNTEAFF.

This chain uses TRBV5-6 with TRBJ2-4; D may be TRBD1 (5 bases). This CDR3 comprises 12 residues. CDR1 is SGHDT, CDR2 YYEEEE, per germline. The V and J ends lost 7 bases and 1 base respectively, with 6 bases between them. CDR3 sequence reads: CASGAAKNIQYF. Written as DNA, the CDR3 is TGTGCCAGCGGGGCGGCCAAAAACATTCAGTACTTC.

The chain recombines TRBV5-4 with TRBJ1-3; TRBD1 aligns across 7 bases. The ends lost 2 bases at V and 4 bases at J; junction bases unmatched: 15. The germline CDR1 and CDR2 sequences are SGHNT and YYREEE (reference sequence). The CDR3 extends over 18 amino acids. In DNA form, the CDR3 reads TGTGCCAGCAGCTTAGGTGCGAGTACAGGGGACTCCGGAAACACCATATATTTT. Translated, it gives CASSLGASTGDSGNTIYF.

This chain links TRBV19 with TRBJ1-2; D remains unclear. This CDR3 spans 13 amino acids. Between the trimmed V and J ends, which lost 9 bases and 7 bases, there was a span of 18 bases. Germline CDR1 is LNHDA and CDR2 is SQIVND (reference sequence). The CDR3 bases are TGTGCCAGCCTAGGAGGCCCCATGGGTGGCTACACCTTC. It encodes CASLGGPMGGYTF.

As regards this clone: Other nucleotide sequences from this sample produce the same CDR3. This chain's CDR3 is CASRPQRDQPQHF. CDR3 sequence (DNA): TGTGCCAGCAGACCACAACGGGATCAGCCCCAGCATTTT. This chain joins TRBV2 and TRBJ1-5; D unclear. Looked up from germline, CDR1 is SNHLY and CDR2 is FYNNEI. V was cut by 6 bases and J by 5 bases, with 11 bases left in between. The CDR3 totals 13 residues.

The chain uses TRBV7-9 and TRBJ2-3; D is uncertain. Germline assignment: CDR1 SEHNR and CDR2 FQNEAQ (reference sequence). Trimming pared 5 bases from V and 2 bases from J, leaving 11 bases between. The CDR3 length is 14 residues. The chain's CDR3 is CASSKTHFTDTQYF. The CDR3 nucleotides are TGTGCCAGCAGCAAGACACATTTCACAGATACGCAGTATTTT.